This is a list of T cell receptor beta chains from one sample in a study of shared clonotypes between healthy human individuals. Repertoires were generated with immunoSEQ multiplex PCR, while TCRdb's copy carries only in-frame clones and drops some. The data show some 2 million clones, with roughly 95% seen just once and 0.9% to 1.5% held by the top ten. Specimen: naive CD8+ T cells sorted from blood. The receptors come from a young man in good health. Both conserved end residues are part of each CDR3.

J	V	CDR3
TRBJ2-2	TRBV18	CASSPEGSRDTGELFF
TRBJ2-2	TRBV2	CASRGANTGELFF
TRBJ2-5	TRBV5-6	CASKWETSGTQETQYF
TRBJ2-3	TRBV11-2	CASSLDTPTDTQYF
TRBJ2-7	TRBV25-1	CASSGETTNYEQYF
TRBJ2-1	TRBV7-6	CASSFLQGGEQFF
TRBJ2-7	TRBV27	CASSPGLAGGAYEQYF
TRBJ2-7	TRBV7-3	CASSLTLNRDREFLSSYEQYF
TRBJ2-7	TRBV27	CASSSPWGSYEQYF
TRBJ1-5	TRBV6-1	CASSEWQNQPQHF
TRBJ1-3	TRBV10-2	CASSLQSSGNTIYF
TRBJ2-5	TRBV11-2	CASSLELSGYEETQYF
TRBJ2-1	TRBV19	CASSIGGAYNEQFF
TRBJ1-5	TRBV28	CASSPYNQPQHF
TRBJ2-7	TRBV6-1	CASSENSGGLYEQYF
TRBJ1-2	TRBV5-6	CASSFGRDYGYTF
TRBJ1-2	TRBV6-4	CASSDAGSQGIYGYTF
TRBJ2-1	TRBV6-5	CASTERGGVYNEQFF
TRBJ2-7	TRBV5-1	CASSATGYEQYF
TRBJ2-1	TRBV9	CASSLQGTYNEQFF
TRBJ2-1	TRBV6-5	CASSYSRTGGEFF
TRBJ2-2	TRBV19	CASSIGAAGELFF